This T cell receptor (beta chain) was retrieved from a study of technical replicates of blood from a few donors. Germline V gives CDR1 ENHRY, CDR2 SYGVKD. CDR3 length: 12 residues. V shed 10 bases, J shed 7 bases, and the junction held 8 bases outside the gene matches. The table came from immunoSEQ multiplex PCR; TCRdb's copy has only in-frame clones and leaves some out. Here the sample spans about 75,000 clones, 91% being singletons. The gene calls are TRBV10-3 and TRBJ1-2, with 8 bases aligning to TRBD1. Sequenced input: T cells isolated from PBMCs. The clonotype was recovered from a human donor in good health. Some clones in this sample may be carry-over from other donors' samples. The CDR3 sequence: CATKDRESGYTF. Written as DNA, the CDR3 is TGTGCCACCAAGGACAGGGAGAGTGGCTACACCTTC.